Below, 18 T cell receptor beta chains from the same sample are listed, as sequenced in a study of T cells in Graves' hyperthyroidism and ophthalmopathy. TCR beta CDR3 regions were amplified from RNA. A first-round RT-PCR of the TCR CDR3 used the HTBI primer set. From the multiplex PCR reads, TCRdb called clonotypes with MiXCR, one entry per CDR3 protein. The table shows about 350,000 distinct CDR3 sequences, with approximately 13% occurring only once. Sequencing was carried out using blood. Receptor source: a woman in her twenties or thirties with Graves' hyperthyroidism.

This clonotype was observed many times. The J gene is TRBJ1-1, the V gene TRBV7-8; no clear D. The CDR3 consists of 14 residues. Trimming took 5 bases from V and 2 from J, leaving 12 bases between them. CDR1 is SGHVS, CDR2 FQNEAQ, per germline. The CDR3 region has the DNA TGTGCCAGCAGCAAGGGCCGTCTAAACACTGAAGCTTTCTTT. Translation: CASSKGRLNTEAFF.

This sequence joins TRBV20-1 and TRBJ1-2; D is uncertain. Trimming removed 5 bases from V and 8 bases from J, with 12 bases in between. The germline gives CDR1 DFQATT, CDR2 SNEGSKA (reference sequence). CDR3 size: 11 residues. DNA of the CDR3: TGCAGTGCTGTATGGTCGCGCGGCTACACCTTC. Protein sequence: CSAVWSRGYTF.

This clonotype was counted ten times or more. This rearrangement joins TRBV12-3 or TRBV12-4 to TRBJ2-1; D might be TRBD1 (7 bases). V lost 4 bases and J lost 5, with 18 bases in between. This CDR3 is built from 16 residues. In DNA form, the CDR3 reads TGTGCCAGCAGTTCCCTCGGGGAGGACAGGAACAATGAGCAGTTCTTC. Translating it yields CASSSLGEDRNNEQFF.

V gene TRBV12-3 or TRBV12-4 combines with J gene TRBJ2-1; D is perhaps TRBD2 (5 bases). This CDR3 region has 13 residues. V was cut by 7 bases and J by 4 bases, with 11 bases left in between. This CDR3 is CASTSSGYNEQFF. The CDR3 DNA reads TGTGCCAGCACCTCCAGCGGATACAATGAGCAGTTCTTC.

At least ten counts were recorded for this clonotype. The chain has TRBV7-6 and TRBJ2-3, with 10 bases fitting TRBD2. Germline loops: CDR1 SGHVS, CDR2 FNYEAQ. CDR3 length equals 15 residues. J gave up 2 bases and V 5 bases, and 4 bases lay outside the gene matches. CDR3 loop: CASSQAGGPTDTQYF. The CDR3 bases are TGTGCCAGCAGCCAAGCGGGAGGGCCCACAGATACGCAGTATTTT.

The chain carries TRBV3-1 and TRBJ2-7; 8 bases match TRBD2. This CDR3 is built from 19 residues. CDR1 LGHDT and CDR2 YNNKEL come from the germline V gene (reference sequence). The junction had 18 bases not matched to a gene; V was cut back by 1 base and J by 4 bases. The CDR3, as DNA: TGTGCCAGCAGCCAAGGGTCGCCTTGGAGCGGGAGTATTTTATACGAGCAGTACTTC. Its translation is CASSQGSPWSGSILYEQYF.

This clonotype was observed a handful of times. The rearrangement links TRBV18 to TRBJ2-7; TRBD2 is a possible D gene (6 bases). CDR3 size: 15 residues. The V gene lost 4 bases and the J gene lost 2 bases, with 15 bases spanning the gap. The germline V gene has CDR1 KGHSH and CDR2 LQKENI. The CDR3 coding sequence is TGTGCCAGCTCACGCGGGACTCAGGTTACCTACGAGCAGTACTTC. Protein: CASSRGTQVTYEQYF.

The chain uses TRBV20-1 and TRBJ2-3, with D perhaps matching TRBD2 (6 bases). This CDR3 is 16 amino acids long. The ends were cut back, 1 base at V and 0 bases at J, with 14 bases in the middle. Germline V gene lookup returns CDR1 DFQATT and CDR2 SNEGSKA (reference sequence). The CDR3 nucleotides read TGCAGTGCTAGAGCGGGAGAGCTTCTGAGCACAGATACGCAGTATTTT. It yields the protein CSARAGELLSTDTQYF.

This clonotype was detected a few times. A read error may produce the germline difference seen at one junction end. The chain uses TRBV2 and TRBJ1-2; unclear D gene. The CDR3 extends over 14 amino acids. Germline loops: CDR1 SNHLY, CDR2 FYNNEI. CDR3 nucleotide sequence: TGTGCCAGCAAGTTGGGTGACACAAACTGTGGCTACACCTTC. It yields the protein CASKLGDTNCGYTF.

This clonotype has only a few counts. This sequence joins TRBV4-1 and TRBJ1-4; D call uncertain. The CDR3 is made up of 15 amino acids. The V gene lost 3 bases and the J gene lost 4 bases, with 12 bases spanning the gap. From germline, CDR1 is MGHRA and CDR2 YSYEKL. The CDR3 bases are TGCGCCAGCAGCCACTCGACCGGAGGTAATGAAAAACTGTTTTTT. Protein product: CASSHSTGGNEKLFF.

This clonotype has ten or more counts. The chain combines TRBV28 with TRBJ1-6, with 8 bases matching TRBD1. The CDR3 sequence is 14 residues long. Germline V CDR1 and CDR2: MDHEN, SYDVKM. V dropped 5 bases and J dropped 10; count of bases not matched to a gene: 7. This chain's CDR3 is CASSPRTGHSPLHF. The CDR3 DNA sequence: TGTGCCAGCAGTCCCCGGACAGGGCACTCACCCCTCCACTTT.

This chain uses TRBV6-2 or TRBV6-3 with TRBJ2-6; D is ambiguous. The germline V gene has CDR1 MNHEY and CDR2 SVGEGT. V lost 2 bases to trimming and J lost 2 bases, with 7 bases between them. CDR3 length: 15 amino acids. Written as DNA, the CDR3 is TGTGCCAGCAGTTACCCGTCGGCTGGGGCCAACGTCCTGACTTTC. Translation gives CASSYPSAGANVLTF.

The chain couples TRBV30 to TRBJ1-5; no reliable D call. Germline CDR1 GTSNPN, CDR2 SVGIG (reference sequence). The V end lost 0 bases, the J end lost 1 base, and 4 bases lay between the germline ends. The CDR3 is 13 amino acids. The CDR3 sequence is CAWSVNSNQPQHF. The CDR3 nucleotides are TGTGCCTGGAGTGTTAACAGCAATCAGCCCCAGCATTTT.

This clonotype has a count of ten or more. This chain links TRBV10-2 with TRBJ2-3, with 8 bases lining up with TRBD1. CDR3 length equals 16 residues. Germline V gene lookup returns CDR1 WSHSY and CDR2 SAAADI. V lost 4 bases and J lost 3; bases outside the gene matches: 9. In nucleotides, the CDR3 is TGCGCCAGCAGTGGAGGACAGGGTCGAAGGACAGATACGCAGTATTTT. This translates into CASSGGQGRRTDTQYF.

The genes are TRBV12-3 or TRBV12-4 and TRBJ1-5, with TRBD1 matching over 12 bases. The V segment lost 0 bases and the J segment 9 bases; nucleotides outside the gene matches: 9. The CDR3 spans 17 residues. CDR3 bases: TGTGCCAGCAGTTTAGCCGGGACAGGGGGCGAGGTTGGGCCCCAGCATTTT. It specifies CASSLAGTGGEVGPQHF.

Notes on this clonotype: This sequence may be a read error, since a much larger clone differs from it by one base. No conserved phenylalanine or tryptophan ends this CDR3, so it is likely a read error. V usage is TRBV11-3 and J usage is TRBJ1-1; 7 bases match TRBD1. After removal of 5 bases from V and 4 bases from J, the junction contained 13 bases not matched to a gene. CDR3 length: 16 amino acids. The V gene's germline CDR1 is SGHNT and CDR2 YENEEA. DNA for the CDR3: TGTGCCAGCAGCAGCGGGACAGCGGAAGCGGGCACTGAAGCTTTCTCT. Translation gives CASSSGTAEAGTEAFS.

This chain connects TRBV13 to TRBJ2-6; no firm D call. This CDR3 is 15 amino acids long. Germline CDR1 PRHDT, CDR2 FYEKMQ (reference sequence). Trimming shortened V by 5 bases and J by 1 base, and 9 bases separated the two germline ends. CDR3 protein: CASSRRTSGANVLTF. The CDR3 DNA reads as TGTGCCAGCAGCAGGAGAACTTCTGGGGCCAACGTCCTGACTTTC.

This clonotype was observed at least ten times. The chain carries TRBV20-1 and TRBJ2-7; 7 bases align to TRBD1. Germline V gene sequence: CDR1 DFQATT, CDR2 SNEGSKA (reference sequence). The CDR3 is made up of 14 amino acids. Trimming took 4 bases from V and 1 from J; bases not matched to a gene: 7. The CDR3 region has the DNA TGCAGTGCTATGAGGGGGCTCGGGTCCTACGAGCAGTACTTC. It is translated as CSAMRGLGSYEQYF.